These T cell receptor beta chains were read from a single sample in a study of cytomegalovirus exposure and HLA in healthy donors. Using immunoSEQ multiplex PCR, the repertoire was profiled, and TCRdb retains in-frame clones only, with some absent. The data contain about 170,000 clones, around 77% of them singletons. Sequencing was carried out using PBMCs. Receptors originate from a female donor in good health and CMV-seronegative. Both conserved end residues are part of each CDR3. The D gene is left open where the match is weak. Size is omitted from some rows. Given values are once, few, many or a class for expanded clones.

>TRBV7-3|.|TRBJ2-6|.
CASSFGAGANVLTF
>TRBV4-3|.|TRBJ1-1|.
CASSIHRVANTEAFF
>TRBV28|.|TRBJ1-2|.
CASKEGDYGYTF
>TRBV5-6|.|TRBJ2-5|.
CASSQPAGGETQYF
>TRBV7-7|.|TRBJ2-7|.
CASSRTVDYEQYF
>TRBV6-5|.|TRBJ2-7|.
CASSYGFEQYF
>TRBV15|.|TRBJ1-2|.
CATSGFTGLDGYTF
>TRBV27|TRBD2|TRBJ2-7|.
CASSSLAGGRYEQYF
>TRBV5-5|TRBD2|TRBJ2-1|.
CASSLAGGKNEQFF
>TRBV6-4|TRBD1|.|.
CASSETGTGGIHEQYF
>TRBV19|TRBD2|TRBJ2-2|once
CASSFWSGANTGELFF
>TRBV6-5|TRBD1|TRBJ1-4|few
CASSEVQGAEKLFF
>TRBV28|.|TRBJ1-4|.
CASSLSKEKLFF
>TRBV2|.|TRBJ2-7|.
CASSYPGSSSYEQYF
>TRBV21-1|.|TRBJ1-4|.
CASSITRTGVPNEKLFF
>TRBV13|.|TRBJ2-7|.
CASSLVRDSYEQYF
>TRBV9|TRBD1|TRBJ1-3|.
CASSAQGFAGNTIYF
>TRBV9|TRBD1|TRBJ1-2|.
CASSTRDRVFDGYTF
>TRBV28|.|TRBJ1-1|.
CASSPHPRATEAFF
>TRBV4-1|.|TRBJ2-5|.
CASSQDTRFGETQYF
>TRBV14|.|TRBJ2-3|once
CASSHLPLGFTDTQYF
>TRBV7-9|TRBD1|TRBJ1-1|.
CASSFGTGATEAFF
>TRBV7-9|TRBD1|TRBJ1-1|.
CASSLDRGRTEAFF
>TRBV7-9|TRBD1|TRBJ2-3|.
CASSSETGMVGDTQYF
>TRBV7-9|TRBD1|TRBJ1-2|.
CASSLEFGTAYGYTF
>TRBV27|TRBD2|TRBJ2-3|few
CASRLTSGRADTQYF
>TRBV19|TRBD1|TRBJ2-7|.
CASSLGDRGYEQYF
>TRBV27|TRBD1|TRBJ2-1|once
CASSLGQVSSYNEQFF
>TRBV27|.|TRBJ2-2|few
CASSFSPIETGELFF
>TRBV7-2|.|TRBJ1-1|.
CASSLMGGNTEAFF
>TRBV7-7|TRBD2|TRBJ2-5|few
CASSCWTSGGGILQETQYF
>TRBV15|.|TRBJ1-2|.
CATSRAVGEGGYTF
>TRBV5-1|.|TRBJ2-7|.
CASNVRGGLSEQYF
>TRBV5-5|TRBD1|TRBJ1-2|once
CASSTTRDSYGYTF
>TRBV9|.|TRBJ2-5|.
CASGPYGYQETQYF
>TRBV7-9|.|TRBJ2-7|.
CASSLYGYEQYF
>TRBV5-4|TRBD1|TRBJ2-5|.
CASSVGTGQETQYF
>TRBV7-6|TRBD1|TRBJ2-7|.
CASSLEGQGDHEQYF
>TRBV27|TRBD1|TRBJ2-7|.
CASSHSSGTGVGEQYF
>TRBV5-6|.|TRBJ1-3|.
CASRQGLSGNTIYF
>TRBV2|.|TRBJ1-1|.
CASTRMNTEAFF
>TRBV13|.|TRBJ1-1|.
CASSFGGANTEAFF
>TRBV9|TRBD1|TRBJ2-7|once
CASSVAPGGEDEQYF
>TRBV19|.|TRBJ2-7|once
CASSKGLRIYEQYF
>TRBV9|TRBD2|TRBJ2-2|.
CASSPHPSGGGTGELFF
>TRBV9|.|TRBJ2-7|.
CASSVATTTPQYF
>TRBV30|.|TRBJ1-5|.
CAWSVLLIHDSNQPQHF
>TRBV28|TRBD1|TRBJ1-6|once
CASSLPQTGESPLHF
>TRBV19|.|TRBJ1-1|.
CATQGGLNTEAFF
>TRBV27|TRBD1|TRBJ2-7|.
CASSLGQGGSEQYF
>TRBV28|TRBD1|TRBJ1-1|.
CASSFTGGYTEAFF
>TRBV30|.|TRBJ1-2|.
CAWSARSSYGYTF